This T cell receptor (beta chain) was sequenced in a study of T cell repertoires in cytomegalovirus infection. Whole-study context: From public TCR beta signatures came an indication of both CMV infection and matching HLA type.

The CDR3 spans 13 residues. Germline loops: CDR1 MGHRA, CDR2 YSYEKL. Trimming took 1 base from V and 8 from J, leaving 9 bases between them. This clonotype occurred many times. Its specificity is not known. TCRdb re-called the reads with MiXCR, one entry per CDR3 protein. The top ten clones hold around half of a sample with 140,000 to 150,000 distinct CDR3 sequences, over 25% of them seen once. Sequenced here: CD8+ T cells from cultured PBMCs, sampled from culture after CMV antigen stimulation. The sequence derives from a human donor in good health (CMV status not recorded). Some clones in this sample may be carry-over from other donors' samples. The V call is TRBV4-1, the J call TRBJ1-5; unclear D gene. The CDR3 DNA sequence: TGCGCCAGCAGCCAAGTGATCGGGAAGCCCCAGCATTTT. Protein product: CASSQVIGKPQHF.